The clone carrying this T cell receptor beta chain was counted ten times or more. The antigen is unknown. The sample is drawn from a study of spatial heterogeneity in lung cancer. Findings and limits, study-wide: Ubiquitous and regional nonsynonymous mutations were tracked by counts of ubiquitous and regional expanded TCRs, respectively. Counts that tracked tumor mutation counts were those of expanded intratumoral alpha and beta TCRs. In tumor T cells, estimated coverage reached about 6.8% for alpha chains and around 13% for beta chains.

TCRdb processed the 5' RACE reads anew with MiXCR; each CDR3 protein has one entry. The sample lists some 23,000 distinct CDR3 sequences; approximately 9.5% were seen once. Time point specified: sample taken at primary tumor resection. The CDR3 covers 18 residues. Germline assignment: CDR1 LGHNA and CDR2 YNFKEQ. J gave up 0 bases and V 0 bases, and 8 bases lay outside the gene matches. The chain joins TRBV4-2 to TRBJ1-3, with 7 nucleotides matching TRBD1. The specimen comprised lung tumor tissue, sampled at surgery. This receptor was obtained from a male donor with early-stage non-small cell lung cancer. The CDR3 nucleotides are TGTGCCAGCAGCCAAGAAACAGGGGTCTTTCTCTCTGGAAACACCATATATTTT. Translated: CASSQETGVFLSGNTIYF.